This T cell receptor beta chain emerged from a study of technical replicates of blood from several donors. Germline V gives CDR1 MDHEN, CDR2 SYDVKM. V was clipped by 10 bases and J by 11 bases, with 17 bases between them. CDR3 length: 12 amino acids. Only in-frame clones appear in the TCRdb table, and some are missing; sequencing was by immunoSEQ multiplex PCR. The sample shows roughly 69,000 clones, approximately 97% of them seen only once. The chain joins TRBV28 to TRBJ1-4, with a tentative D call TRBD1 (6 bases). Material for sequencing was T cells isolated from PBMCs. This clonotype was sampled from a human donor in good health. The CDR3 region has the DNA TGTGCCACCCTACGGACAGCTTCTAAACTGTTTTTT. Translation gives CATLRTASKLFF.